This record covers a single TCR beta chain. Its specificity is not known. This CDR3 is 15 amino acids long. The germline CDR1 and CDR2 sequences are SGHRS and YFSETQ. Losses at the gene ends were 4 bases for V and 9 bases for J; bases not matched to a gene: 9. The data derive from a study of cytomegalovirus exposure and HLA in healthy donors. Study-wide results and caveats: A later analysis showed HLA-associated TCR beta chains outstripping equally common others in clonal expansion.

Primers included in the PCR were 60 Vbeta and 13 Jbeta primers. The repertoire was sequenced with immunoSEQ multiplex PCR; TCRdb's copy has only in-frame clones and lacks some. Among about 200,000 clones, approximately 86% were seen once, and the ten largest hold around 0.31%. The sequenced sample was PBMCs. The chain is built from TRBV5-1 and TRBJ2-1, with 11 positions matching TRBD2. This TCR came from a woman in her twenties or thirties in good health and CMV-seronegative. In DNA form, the CDR3 reads TGCGCCAGCAGCGATAGCGGGGGGGCCTCGCGTGAGCAGTTCTTC. This gives the protein CASSDSGGASREQFF. Filled out from reference TRBV5-1 and TRBJ2-1, the complete variable domain reads KAGVTQTPRYLIKTRGQQVTLSCSPISGHRSVSWYQQTPGQGLQFLFEYFSETQRNKGNFPGRFSGRQFSNSRSEMNVSTLELGDSALYLCASSDSGGASREQFFGPGTRLTVL.